A selection of T cell receptor beta chains follows, all from one sample in a study of cytomegalovirus exposure and HLA in healthy donors. TCRdb's table, derived via immunoSEQ multiplex PCR, lists solely in-frame clones and lacks some. This repertoire comprises roughly 40,000 clones; its ten largest clones make up 7.5% to 9%. What was sequenced was PBMCs. These TCRs come from a male donor in good health and CMV-seronegative. CDR3s include the opening cysteine and the closing phenylalanine or tryptophan. Each record gives: D gene, J gene, V gene, CDR3 protein, CDR3 DNA. The D gene is left open where the match is weak.

>NA|TRBJ1-5|TRBV2
CASSEERSSNQPQHF
TGTGCCAGCAGTGAAGAACGGTCTAGCAATCAGCCCCAGCATTTT
>NA|TRBJ1-3|TRBV19
CASSTPGLPSGNTIYF
TGTGCCAGTAGCACCCCCGGACTGCCCTCTGGAAACACCATATATTTT
>NA|TRBJ2-5|TRBV7-8
CASSFNEGRGETQYF
TGTGCCAGCAGCTTCAACGAGGGCCGAGGTGAGACCCAGTACTTC
>TRBD2|TRBJ2-3|TRBV4-2
CASSRDESGSGSDTQYF
TGTGCCAGCAGCCGGGACGAGAGCGGGAGCGGATCAGATACGCAGTATTTT
>NA|TRBJ1-2|TRBV6-4
CASLHPGKYIGGYTF
TGTGCCAGCCTGCACCCGGGGAAATATATTGGGGGCTACACCTTC
>NA|TRBJ1-2|TRBV29-1
CSVRDPNYGYTF
TGCAGCGTCCGGGATCCGAACTATGGCTACACCTTC
>TRBD2|TRBJ2-2|TRBV4-2
CASSQVAAGASGELFF
TGTGCCAGCAGCCAAGTGGCGGCGGGAGCTAGCGGGGAGCTGTTTTTT
>TRBD2|TRBJ2-5|TRBV5-1
CASSLVAAGDPQYF
TGCGCCAGCAGCTTGGTAGCGGCGGGGGACCCTCAGTACTTC
>TRBD1|TRBJ1-1|TRBV19
CASSSGTGEITEAFF
TGTGCCAGTAGTAGTGGGACAGGGGAAATCACTGAAGCTTTCTTT
>NA|TRBJ2-5|TRBV14
CASSPGIGETQYF
TGTGCCAGCAGCCCAGGGATAGGGGAGACCCAGTACTTC
>TRBD2|TRBJ2-1|TRBV7-9
CASSLGVGLEDEQFF
TGTGCCAGCAGCTTAGGCGTAGGACTAGAAGATGAGCAGTTCTTC
>TRBD1|TRBJ2-2|TRBV11-3
CASSARDRGTGELFF
TGTGCCAGCAGCGCAAGGGACAGGGGCACCGGGGAGCTGTTTTTT
>NA|TRBJ1-2|TRBV19
CASSFTEGYGYTF
TGTGCCAGTAGCTTCACAGAGGGATATGGCTACACCTTC
>NA|TRBJ2-7|TRBV6-5
CASSLSGYEQYF
TGTGCCAGCAGCCTTAGCGGATACGAGCAGTACTTC
>TRBD1|TRBJ1-1|TRBV5-1
CASSPRDRAWTEAFF
TGCGCCAGCAGCCCTCGGGACAGGGCATGGACTGAAGCTTTCTTT
>TRBD2|TRBJ2-1|TRBV19
CASSIDFAASGSNNEQFF
TGTGCCAGTAGTATCGATTTTGCGGCTAGCGGGAGTAACAATGAGCAGTTCTTC
>NA|TRBJ1-2|TRBV2
CASSEQGQGYTF
TGTGCCAGCAGTGAACAGGGGCAGGGCTACACCTTC
>NA|TRBJ2-7|TRBV4-3
CASSQVPLAGVAYEQYF
TGCGCCAGCAGCCAAGTCCCCCTAGCAGGAGTGGCCTACGAGCAGTACTTC
>TRBD1|TRBJ1-2|TRBV4-1
CASSQVEGAALGYTF
TGCGCCAGCAGCCAAGTCGAGGGGGCGGCTCTTGGCTACACCTTC
>NA|TRBJ1-5|TRBV5-4
CASSSERGQPQHF
TGTGCCAGCAGCTCGGAAAGGGGGCAGCCCCAGCATTTT
>TRBD1|TRBJ1-1|TRBV28
CASSVTWGQDTEAFF
TGTGCCAGCAGCGTGACTTGGGGACAGGACACTGAAGCTTTCTTT
>TRBD1|TRBJ2-7|TRBV7-7
CASSRGQGDEQYF
TGTGCCAGCAGCCGCGGACAGGGCGACGAGCAGTACTTC
>TRBD2|TRBJ2-7|TRBV18
CASSTSGRSLSYEQYF
TGTGCCAGCTCAACTAGCGGGAGGTCCCTGTCCTACGAGCAGTACTTC
>NA|TRBJ1-5|TRBV23-1
CASRTALRNIDTQPQHF
TGCGCCAGCAGGACAGCCCTGAGGAACATCGACACTCAGCCCCAGCATTTT
>TRBD2|TRBJ2-1|TRBV2
CASSWRERFF
TGTGCCAGCAGTTGGCGGGAGAGGTTCTTC
>NA|TRBJ1-5|TRBV6-1
CASSARPQHF
TGTGCCAGCAGTGCCCGGCCCCAGCATTTT
>TRBD1|TRBJ1-3|TRBV5-1
CASSLEMGPGGRNTIYF
TGCGCCAGCAGCTTGGAAATGGGGCCAGGGGGCAGAAACACCATATATTTT
>TRBD2|TRBJ2-7|TRBV19
CASSMGGRAPYEQYF
TGTGCCAGTAGTATGGGCGGGAGAGCGCCCTACGAGCAGTACTTC
>NA|TRBJ2-1|TRBV5-6
CASGLSRRDGAEQFF
TGTGCCAGCGGACTATCCAGACGAGATGGCGCTGAGCAGTTCTTC
>TRBD1|TRBJ1-2|TRBV4-1
CASSQVGLGQGAFGYTF
TGCGCCAGCAGCCAAGTCGGCCTGGGACAGGGGGCGTTTGGCTACACCTTC
>TRBD1|TRBJ2-7|TRBV10-3
CAIRGETGATREQYF
TGTGCCATCAGGGGGGAGACAGGGGCTACCCGGGAGCAGTACTTC
>NA|TRBJ1-3|TRBV16
CASSRQSSGNTIYF
TGTGCCAGCAGCCGACAGTCCTCTGGAAACACCATATATTTT
>NA|TRBJ2-5|TRBV29-1
CSVEAGMETQYF
TGCAGCGTTGAAGCGGGTATGGAGACCCAGTACTTC
>TRBD1|TRBJ1-2|TRBV6-1
CASSVGQGVGGYTF
TGTGCCAGCAGTGTCGGACAGGGTGTTGGGGGCTACACCTTC
>TRBD2|TRBJ2-3|TRBV9
CASSAGLAGGPDTQYF
TGTGCCAGCAGCGCCGGACTAGCGGGAGGGCCGGATACGCAGTATTTT
>TRBD1|TRBJ2-3|TRBV5-1
CASSPTGPGTDTQYF
TGCGCCAGCAGCCCGACAGGGCCAGGCACAGATACGCAGTATTTT
>TRBD1|TRBJ2-3|TRBV14
CASSPTGGTDTQYF
TGTGCCAGCAGCCCTACAGGGGGCACAGATACGCAGTATTTT
>TRBD2|TRBJ2-1|TRBV2
CASSGLAGANEQFF
TGTGCCAGCAGTGGGCTAGCGGGAGCCAATGAGCAGTTCTTC
>TRBD2|TRBJ2-5|TRBV6-1
CASSAQFKGGEETQYF
TGTGCCAGCAGTGCCCAATTTAAGGGAGGGGAAGAGACCCAGTACTTC
>NA|TRBJ2-3|TRBV5-1
CASSLGGDVNTQYF
TGCGCCAGCAGCTTGGGGGGGGATGTTAATACGCAGTATTTT
>TRBD1|TRBJ2-5|TRBV18
CASSPGQGTETQYF
TGTGCCAGCTCCCCCGGACAGGGTACAGAGACCCAGTACTTC
>TRBD1|TRBJ2-7|TRBV18
CASSLANLMTGAYEQYF
TGTGCCAGCTCACTGGCGAATTTGATGACAGGGGCCTACGAGCAGTACTTC
>NA|TRBJ2-7|TRBV28
CASSLVQASYEQYF
TGTGCCAGCAGTTTAGTCCAGGCGAGCTACGAGCAGTACTTC
>NA|TRBJ2-5|TRBV29-1
CSVEEGPQETQYF
TGCAGCGTTGAGGAGGGACCCCAAGAGACCCAGTACTTC
>NA|TRBJ1-1|TRBV7-9
CASSLAREMNTEAFF
TGTGCCAGCAGCTTAGCCCGGGAAATGAACACTGAAGCTTTCTTT
>TRBD1|TRBJ1-2|TRBV18
CASSPDKIDPGTGIYGYTF
TGTGCCAGCTCACCCGATAAAATTGATCCCGGGACAGGGATCTATGGCTACACCTTC
>TRBD1|TRBJ2-5|TRBV7-8
CASSPTRDSQETQYF
TGTGCCAGCAGCCCTACCCGGGACAGCCAAGAGACCCAGTACTTC
>NA|TRBJ2-7|TRBV6-5
CASNLDYAYEQYF
TGTGCCAGCAACTTAGACTACGCCTACGAGCAGTACTTC
>TRBD1|TRBJ1-1|TRBV19
CASSIATFRRGLRGGNTEAFF
TGTGCCAGTAGTATAGCCACCTTTAGGAGGGGGCTCCGCGGCGGGAACACTGAAGCTTTCTTT
>TRBD2|TRBJ2-3|TRBV28
CASSWGLAGGSDTQYF
TGTGCCAGCTCGTGGGGACTAGCGGGAGGGTCAGATACGCAGTATTTT
>TRBD1|TRBJ1-1|TRBV7-9
CASSLGTAEAFF
TGTGCCAGCAGCCTCGGGACAGCCGAAGCTTTCTTT
>NA|TRBJ2-3|TRBV5-1
CASSLEADTQYF
TGCGCCAGCAGCTTGGAAGCGGATACGCAGTATTTT
>NA|TRBJ2-7|TRBV15
CATSISRGSSYEQYF
TGTGCCACCAGCATTTCGCGGGGAAGCTCCTACGAGCAGTACTTC
>NA|TRBJ1-1|TRBV18
CASSRPDRILNTEAFF
TGTGCCAGCTCACGACCCGACAGGATACTGAACACTGAAGCTTTCTTT
>TRBD1|TRBJ2-2|TRBV29-1
CSPRQSRDSPDTGELFF
TGCAGCCCGCGACAGTCCCGGGACAGCCCGGACACCGGGGAGCTGTTTTTT